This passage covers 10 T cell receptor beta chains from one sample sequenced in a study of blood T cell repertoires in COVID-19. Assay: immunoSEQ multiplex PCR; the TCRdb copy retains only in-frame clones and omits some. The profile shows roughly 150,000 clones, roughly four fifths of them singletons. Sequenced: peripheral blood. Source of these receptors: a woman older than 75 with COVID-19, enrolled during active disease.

CDR3 sequence (DNA): TGCGCCAGCAGCTTGGGGCCTTCGGGGAGGAGCACCTACGAGCAGTACTTC. It is translated as CASSLGPSGRSTYEQYF. The chain couples TRBV5-1 to TRBJ2-7, with D maybe TRBD2 (6 bases). The germline V and J ends were trimmed by 0 bases and 2 bases, with 18 bases remaining between them. The CDR3 runs 17 residues. The V gene's germline CDR1 is SGHRS and CDR2 YFSETQ.

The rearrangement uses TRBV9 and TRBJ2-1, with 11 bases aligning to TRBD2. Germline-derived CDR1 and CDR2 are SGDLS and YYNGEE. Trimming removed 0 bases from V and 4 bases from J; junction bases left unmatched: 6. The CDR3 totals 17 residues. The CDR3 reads CASSVDPSGGTYNEQFF. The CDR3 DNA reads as TGTGCCAGCAGCGTAGATCCTAGCGGGGGGACTTACAATGAGCAGTTCTTC.

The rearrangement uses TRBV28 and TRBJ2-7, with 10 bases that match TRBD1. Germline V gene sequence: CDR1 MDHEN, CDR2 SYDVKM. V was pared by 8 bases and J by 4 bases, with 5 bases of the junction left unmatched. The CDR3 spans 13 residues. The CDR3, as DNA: TGTGCCAGCCTTGGACAGGGGGGTTACGAGCAGTACTTC. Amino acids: CASLGQGGYEQYF. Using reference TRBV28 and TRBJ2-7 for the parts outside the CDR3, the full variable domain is DVKVTQSSRYLVKRTGEKVFLECVQDMDHENMFWYRQDPGLGLRLIYFSYDVKMKEKGDIPEGYSVSREKKERFSLILESASTNQTSMYLCASLGQGGYEQYFGPGTRLTVT.

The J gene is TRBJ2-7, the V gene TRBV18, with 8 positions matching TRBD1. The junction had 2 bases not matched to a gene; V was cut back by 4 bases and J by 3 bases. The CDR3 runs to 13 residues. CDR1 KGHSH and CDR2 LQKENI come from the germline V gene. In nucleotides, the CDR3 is TGTGCCAGCTCACGACAGGGGCGCTACGAGCAGTACTTC. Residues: CASSRQGRYEQYF.

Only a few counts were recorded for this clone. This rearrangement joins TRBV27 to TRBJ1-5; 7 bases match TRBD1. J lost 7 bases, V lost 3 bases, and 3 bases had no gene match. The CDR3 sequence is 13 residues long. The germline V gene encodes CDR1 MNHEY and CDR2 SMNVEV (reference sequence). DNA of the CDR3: TGTGCCAGCAGTTTCCAGGGGGGACAGCCCCAGCATTTT. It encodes CASSFQGGQPQHF.

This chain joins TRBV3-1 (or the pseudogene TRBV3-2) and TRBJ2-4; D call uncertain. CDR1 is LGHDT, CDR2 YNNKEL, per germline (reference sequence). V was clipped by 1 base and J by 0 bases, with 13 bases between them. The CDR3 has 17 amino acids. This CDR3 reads CASSQAVGALAKNIQYF. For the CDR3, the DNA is TGTGCCAGCAGCCAAGCCGTCGGAGCCCTAGCCAAAAACATTCAGTACTTC.

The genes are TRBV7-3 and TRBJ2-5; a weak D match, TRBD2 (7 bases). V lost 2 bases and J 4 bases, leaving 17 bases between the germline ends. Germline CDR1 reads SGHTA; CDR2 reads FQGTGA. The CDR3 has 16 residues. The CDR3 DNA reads TGTGCCAGCAGCTTAGGACGGGGGGCCCTGGGAGAGACCCAGTACTTC. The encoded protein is CASSLGRGALGETQYF.

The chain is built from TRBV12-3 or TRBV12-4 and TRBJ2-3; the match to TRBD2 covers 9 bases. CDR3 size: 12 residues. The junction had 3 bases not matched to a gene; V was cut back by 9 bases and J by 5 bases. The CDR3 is CASGLALDTQYF. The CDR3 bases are TGTGCCAGTGGACTAGCGTTAGATACGCAGTATTTT.

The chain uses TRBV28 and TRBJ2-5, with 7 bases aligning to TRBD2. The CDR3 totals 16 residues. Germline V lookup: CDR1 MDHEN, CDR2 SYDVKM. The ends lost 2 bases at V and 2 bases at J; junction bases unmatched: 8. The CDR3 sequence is CASSLRSGIGQETQYF. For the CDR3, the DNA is TGTGCCAGCAGTTTACGGAGCGGGATAGGTCAAGAGACCCAGTACTTC.

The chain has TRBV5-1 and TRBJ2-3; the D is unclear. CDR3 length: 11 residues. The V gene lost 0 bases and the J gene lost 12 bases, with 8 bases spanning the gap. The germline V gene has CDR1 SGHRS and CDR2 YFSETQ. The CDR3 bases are TGCGCCAGCAGCTTGGAGAGTACCCAGTATTTT. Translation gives CASSLESTQYF.